These T cell receptor beta chains were read from a single sample in a study of CD8 T cells in ankylosing spondylitis. TCRdb reprocessed the 5' RACE reads with MiXCR, giving one entry per CDR3 protein. The sample shows a few hundred thousand distinct CDR3 sequences, approximately 10% of them seen only once. Sequenced sample: blood, either unsorted or a sorted T cell fraction (not recorded which). These receptor sequences come from a female donor with ankylosing spondylitis or in good health (not recorded which). Both conserved end residues are part of each CDR3. The D gene is left open where the match is weak. Size tells how often a clone was seen (once, few, many) or the class of an expanded clone, and some rows leave it out.

15	NA	TRBV5-1	many	TRBJ2-5	TGCGCCAGCAGCGTACAGGACCCGAGGCAAGAGACCCAGTACTTC	CASSVQDPRQETQYF
14	TRBD2	TRBV20-1	many	TRBJ2-7	TGCAGTGCTAGTGGGACTAGCGGGCCCAACGAGCAGTACTTC	CSASGTSGPNEQYF
14	NA	TRBV7-2	many	TRBJ2-1	TGTGCCAGCAGCTTAGATCTTAGCTCTGGTGAGCAGTTCTTC	CASSLDLSSGEQFF
15	TRBD1	TRBV20-1	many	TRBJ1-5	TGCAGTGCTACTAAAAGGACAGGGTCACATCAGCCCCAGCATTTT	CSATKRTGSHQPQHF
15	NA	TRBV4-3	NA	TRBJ2-7	TGCGCCAGCAGCCAATTCTGGACATCAGCCTACGAGCAGTACTTC	CASSQFWTSAYEQYF
14	NA	TRBV4-1	many	TRBJ2-7	TGCGCCAGCAGCCAAGAGTGGACGGCGCGCGAGCAGTACTTC	CASSQEWTAREQYF
13	NA	TRBV18	NA	TRBJ2-5	TGTGCCAGCTCACAGGGGTCACAAGAGACCCAGTACTTC	CASSQGSQETQYF
14	NA	TRBV27	many	TRBJ2-7	TGTGCCAGCAGTTTCACACGGACAGTCAACGGGCAGTACTTC	CASSFTRTVNGQYF
14	NA	TRBV28	many	TRBJ2-2	TGTGCCAGCAGCTATGGGGGGCAAGGCGGGGAGCTGTTTTTT	CASSYGGQGGELFF
15	TRBD1	TRBV5-1	NA	TRBJ2-7	TGCGCCAGCAGCTTGGATCCGGGACAGCTTTACGAGCAGTACTTC	CASSLDPGQLYEQYF
16	NA	TRBV7-2	many	TRBJ2-1	TGTGCCAGCAGCGCACTCCAGGGGCCGTTTCGCAATGAGCAGTTCTTC	CASSALQGPFRNEQFF
13	NA	TRBV5-1	many	TRBJ1-2	TGCGCCAGCAGTTCTCAGGGAAACTATGGCTACACCTTC	CASSSQGNYGYTF
17	TRBD2	TRBV6-1	few	TRBJ2-2	TGTGCCAGCCAAGCGCTAGCGGGGGGGCCGGGCACCGGGGAGCTGTTTTTT	CASQALAGGPGTGELFF
18	NA	TRBV20-1	many	TRBJ2-1	TGCAGTGCTAGAGCTCCGCCCCGCCTAGGCCCCTTTGGTAATGAGCAGTTCTTC	CSARAPPRLGPFGNEQFF
15	NA	TRBV20-1	many	TRBJ1-2	TGCAGTGCTAGTCCCAGTGGGGGGGGTGCTGGAGGCTACACCTTC	CSASPSGGGAGGYTF
15	TRBD1	TRBV29-1	many	TRBJ1-1	TGCAGCGTTACGGACAGGGCAGGTCGGGGCACTGAAGCTTTCTTT	CSVTDRAGRGTEAFF
17	NA	TRBV3-1	few	TRBJ2-2	TGTGCCAGCAGCTCCCGGGACTCCTCAGGGAACACCGGGGAGCTGTTTTTT	CASSSRDSSGNTGELFF
15	TRBD1	TRBV7-8	many	TRBJ1-2	TGTGCCAGCAGCTTAGCCTCAGGGGGTAACTATGGCTACACCTTC	CASSLASGGNYGYTF
13	NA	TRBV28	many	TRBJ1-2	TGTGCCAGCAGTCAGGTCTGGTCGGAAGGCTACACCTTC	CASSQVWSEGYTF
15	NA	TRBV20-1	many	TRBJ1-2	TGCAGTGCTAGAGATATGGCCAGATCTAACTATGGCTACACCTTC	CSARDMARSNYGYTF
15	NA	TRBV7-9	few	TRBJ2-1	TGTGCCAGCAGCTGGCCGGGTGGCTCCTACAATGAGCAGTTCTTC	CASSWPGGSYNEQFF
13	NA	TRBV6-1	many	TRBJ1-6	TGTGCCAGCACCGAGGGAGGTAGATCACCCCTCCACTTT	CASTEGGRSPLHF
15	TRBD2	TRBV5-1	NA	TRBJ2-1	TGCGCCAGCAGCTCCTGGACTAGCGGAGACAATGAGCAGTTCTTC	CASSSWTSGDNEQFF
15	NA	TRBV7-9	many	TRBJ1-2	TGTGCCAGCAGCTCTTACCTTGTGGATAACTATGGCTACACCTTC	CASSSYLVDNYGYTF
15	TRBD2	TRBV20-1	few	TRBJ2-7	TGCAGTGCTAGAGATCATCGGGGGGGTACCTACGAGCAGTACTTC	CSARDHRGGTYEQYF
18	NA	TRBV5-1	many	TRBJ2-3	TGCGCCAGCAGCTTGGGTTCGTCAGGGAATGCCCACACAGATACGCAGTATTTT	CASSLGSSGNAHTDTQYF
13	TRBD1	TRBV29-1	NA	TRBJ2-3	TGCAGCGTTGGGGGACAGGTCACAGATACGCAGTATTTT	CSVGGQVTDTQYF
15	NA	TRBV5-1	many	TRBJ2-1	TGCGCCAGCAGCTTGGGAGCCGACTCGGGCAATGAGCAGTTCTTC	CASSLGADSGNEQFF
17	NA	TRBV27	few	TRBJ2-7	TGTGCCAGCAGTTTAAACGGCCCCCACAGCCCGACCTACGAGCAGTACTTC	CASSLNGPHSPTYEQYF
15	NA	TRBV5-5	NA	TRBJ2-1	TGTTCCAGCAGCTTGTTGTCGACCACCCGGAATGAGCAGTTCTTC	CSSSLLSTTRNEQFF
14	NA	TRBV6-5	many	TRBJ1-2	TGTGCCAGCAGTTATTCGGGACCCGGCAATGGCTACACCTTC	CASSYSGPGNGYTF
17	TRBD2	TRBV9	few	TRBJ2-1	TGTGCCAGCAGCCCATCCGGCCAGGGACTAGCGGGAGGGGATCAGTTCTTC	CASSPSGQGLAGGDQFF
16	TRBD2	TRBV5-1	few	TRBJ2-2	TGCGCCAGCAGCTTGGCTAGCGGGGTTAACACCGGGGAGCTGTTTTTT	CASSLASGVNTGELFF
15	TRBD1	TRBV27	NA	TRBJ1-6	TGTGCCAGCAGTTTCTCCGGGACAGTTGCCTCACCCCTCCACTTT	CASSFSGTVASPLHF
17	NA	TRBV9	NA	TRBJ2-1	TGTGCCAGCAGCGTAGGGGGTAGCTCTATATCCTACAATGAGCAGTTCTTC	CASSVGGSSISYNEQFF
14	TRBD1	TRBV7-9	many	TRBJ1-5	TGTGCCAGCAGCCAACAGGGGCACAATCAGCCCCAGCATTTT	CASSQQGHNQPQHF
16	NA	TRBV5-1	many	TRBJ2-1	TGCGCCAGCTCGAACCACTACGCGGGACTGAACAATGAGCAGTTCTTC	CASSNHYAGLNNEQFF
15	NA	TRBV7-3	many	TRBJ2-1	TGTGCCAGCAGCTCGCACGATGGACCGTACAATGAGCAGTTCTTC	CASSSHDGPYNEQFF
17	TRBD1	TRBV28	many	TRBJ2-1	TGTGCCAGCAGTTCCCACCTCGGGACAGGGGGCCAAAATGAGCAGTTCTTC	CASSSHLGTGGQNEQFF
14	NA	TRBV2	NA	TRBJ1-2	TGTGCCAGCAGCGAAGCGGGCAGGGAGGCTGGCTACACCTTC	CASSEAGREAGYTF
15	TRBD1	TRBV9	few	TRBJ1-1	TGTGCCAGCAGCGTGAGGACAGGCTTTGACACTGAAGCTTTCTTT	CASSVRTGFDTEAFF
15	NA	TRBV5-6	many	TRBJ2-2	TGTGCCAGCAGCTTATTCGAAGTGGAACCCGGGGAGCTGTTTTTT	CASSLFEVEPGELFF
14	TRBD2	TRBV11-3	NA	TRBJ2-1	TGTGCCAGCAGCTTAATAGCGGGAGGGAATGAGCAGTTCTTC	CASSLIAGGNEQFF
15	NA	TRBV5-6	few	TRBJ2-2	TGTGCCAGCAGCCGAGCAGCGAAAAACACCGGGGAGCTGTTTTTT	CASSRAAKNTGELFF